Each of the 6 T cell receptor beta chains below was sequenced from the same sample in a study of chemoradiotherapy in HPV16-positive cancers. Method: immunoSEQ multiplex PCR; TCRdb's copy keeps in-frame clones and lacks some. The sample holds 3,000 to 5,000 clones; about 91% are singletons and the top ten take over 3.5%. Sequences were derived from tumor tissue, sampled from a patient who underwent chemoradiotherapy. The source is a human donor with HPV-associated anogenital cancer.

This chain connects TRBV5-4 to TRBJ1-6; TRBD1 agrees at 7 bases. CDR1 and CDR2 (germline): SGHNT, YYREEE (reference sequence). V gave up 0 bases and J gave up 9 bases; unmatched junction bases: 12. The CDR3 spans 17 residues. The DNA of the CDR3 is TGTGCCAGCAGCTTGGCGGTAGGGGGCGGTTTGGGTTCACCCCTCCACTTT. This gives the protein CASSLAVGGGLGSPLHF.

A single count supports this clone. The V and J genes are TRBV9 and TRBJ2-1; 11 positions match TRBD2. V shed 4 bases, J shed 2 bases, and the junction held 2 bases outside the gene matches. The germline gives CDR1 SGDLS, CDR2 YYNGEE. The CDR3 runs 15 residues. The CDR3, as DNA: TGTGCCAGCAGCCCTAGCGGGGGGCCCTACAATGAGCAGTTCTTC. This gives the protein CASSPSGGPYNEQFF.

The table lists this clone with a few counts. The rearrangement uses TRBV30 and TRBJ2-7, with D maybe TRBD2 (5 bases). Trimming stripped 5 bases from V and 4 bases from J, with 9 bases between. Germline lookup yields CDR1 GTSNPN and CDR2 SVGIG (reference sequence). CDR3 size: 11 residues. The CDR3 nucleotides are TGTGCCTGGTCCCGGAGGTACGAGCAGTACTTC. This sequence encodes CAWSRRYEQYF.

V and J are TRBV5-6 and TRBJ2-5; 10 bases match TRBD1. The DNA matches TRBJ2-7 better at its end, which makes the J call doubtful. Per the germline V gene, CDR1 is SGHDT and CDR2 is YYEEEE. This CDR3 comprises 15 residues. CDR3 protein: CASSSADRGLIEQYF. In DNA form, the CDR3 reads TGTGCCAGCAGCTCAGCCGACAGGGGGCTAATCGAGCAGTACTTC.

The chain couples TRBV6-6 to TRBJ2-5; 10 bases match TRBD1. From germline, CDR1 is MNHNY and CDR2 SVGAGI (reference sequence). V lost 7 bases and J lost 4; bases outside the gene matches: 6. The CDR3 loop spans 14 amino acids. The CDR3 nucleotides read TGTGCCAGCACCGTGGGACAGGGGCGAGAGACCCAGTACTTC. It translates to CASTVGQGRETQYF.

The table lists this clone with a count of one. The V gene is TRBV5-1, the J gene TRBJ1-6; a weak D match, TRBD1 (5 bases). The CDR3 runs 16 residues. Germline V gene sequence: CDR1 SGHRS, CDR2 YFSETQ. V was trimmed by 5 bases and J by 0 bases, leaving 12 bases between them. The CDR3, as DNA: TGCGCCAGCAGGGGAGGGGCCAGCTCCTATAATTCACCCCTCCACTTT. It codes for CASRGGASSYNSPLHF. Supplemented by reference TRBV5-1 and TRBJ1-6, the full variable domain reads KAGVTQTPRYLIKTRGQQVTLSCSPISGHRSVSWYQQTPGQGLQFLFEYFSETQRNKGNFPGRFSGRQFSNSRSEMNVSTLELGDSALYLCASRGGASSYNSPLHFGNGTRLTVT.